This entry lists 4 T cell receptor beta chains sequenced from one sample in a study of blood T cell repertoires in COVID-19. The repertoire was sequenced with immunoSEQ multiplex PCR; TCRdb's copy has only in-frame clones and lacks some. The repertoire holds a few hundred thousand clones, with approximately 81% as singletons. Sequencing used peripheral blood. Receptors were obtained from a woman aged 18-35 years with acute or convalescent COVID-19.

The CDR3 region is CASSLGPGQGKNIQYF. The DNA of the CDR3 is TGTGCCAGCAGTTTAGGACCGGGACAGGGTAAAAACATTCAGTACTTC. V is TRBV27 and J is TRBJ2-4, with 9 bases that match TRBD1. From germline, CDR1 is MNHEY and CDR2 SMNVEV (reference sequence). This CDR3 comprises 16 residues. Trimming at V came to 2 bases and at J to 4 bases, leaving 6 bases not matched to a gene.

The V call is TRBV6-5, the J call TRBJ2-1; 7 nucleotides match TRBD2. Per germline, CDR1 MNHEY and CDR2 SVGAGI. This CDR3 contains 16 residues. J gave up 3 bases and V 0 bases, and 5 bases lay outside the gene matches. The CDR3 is CASSYSGLVGYNEQFF. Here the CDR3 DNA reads TGTGCCAGCAGTTACTCAGGACTAGTCGGCTACAATGAGCAGTTCTTC.

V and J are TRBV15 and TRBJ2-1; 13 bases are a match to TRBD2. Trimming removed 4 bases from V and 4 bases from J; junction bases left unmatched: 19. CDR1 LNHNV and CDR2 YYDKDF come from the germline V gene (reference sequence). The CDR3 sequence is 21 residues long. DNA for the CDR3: TGTGCCACCAGCACTAGCTCCGGGACTAGCGGGAATTGGGGACAGTACAATGAGCAGTTCTTC. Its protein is CATSTSSGTSGNWGQYNEQFF.

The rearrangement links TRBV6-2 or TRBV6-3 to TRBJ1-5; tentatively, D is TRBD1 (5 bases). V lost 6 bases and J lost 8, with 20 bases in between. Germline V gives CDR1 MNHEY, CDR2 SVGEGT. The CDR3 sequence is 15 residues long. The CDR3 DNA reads TGTGCCAGCAGCCCCTCCGGGAGGCCGACAGAGCCCCAGCATTTT. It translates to CASSPSGRPTEPQHF.